The 13 T cell receptor beta chains given below trace back to one sample, sequenced in a study of blood T cell repertoires in COVID-19. Data came from immunoSEQ multiplex PCR; TCRdb stores just in-frame clones and leaves some out. Counted here are over 50,000 clones, approximately 80% occurring once; the ten biggest clones make up 13% to 15%. Material for sequencing was peripheral blood. These receptors were collected from a human donor in a cohort sampled during active COVID-19.

This sequence joins TRBV25-1 and TRBJ1-1, with D unclear. The CDR3 is 15 residues long. CDR1 and CDR2 from the germline V gene are MGHDK and SYGVNS. Trimming left V 3 bases short and J 9 bases short, with 20 bases between. CDR3 in amino acids: CASSDPRQGLRKAFF. The CDR3, as DNA: TGTGCCAGCAGTGACCCCCGACAAGGCCTAAGAAAAGCTTTCTTT.

CDR3 amino acids: CASSVDRGGNQPQHF. For the CDR3, the DNA is TGTGCCAGCAGTGTGGACAGGGGGGGCAATCAGCCCCAGCATTTT. V and J are TRBV2 and TRBJ1-5, with 10 bases aligning to TRBD1. The CDR3 is made up of 15 amino acids. CDR1 and CDR2 from the germline V gene are SNHLY and FYNNEI. V trimming: 4 bases; J trimming: 2 bases; junction bases outside the gene matches: 2.

This clone was counted a single time. The chain recombines TRBV30 with TRBJ2-3, with 11 bases identical to TRBD1. The CDR3 has 14 residues. In germline, CDR1 is GTSNPN, CDR2 SVGIG (reference sequence). With V trimmed by 3 bases and J by 5 bases, 4 bases remained unmatched. CDR3 coding DNA: TGTGCCTGGAGGGGACAGGGGGTTGGAGATACGCAGTATTTT. It specifies CAWRGQGVGDTQYF.

This chain joins TRBV7-9 and TRBJ2-5, with 9 bases lining up with TRBD2. Germline CDR1 reads SEHNR; CDR2 reads FQNEAQ (reference sequence). This CDR3 spans 14 amino acids. V shed 6 bases, J shed 5 bases, and the junction held 7 bases outside the gene matches. CDR3 in amino acids: CASRPSGTTETQYF. The CDR3 DNA reads TGTGCCAGCAGGCCTAGCGGGACGACGGAGACCCAGTACTTC.

This chain connects TRBV19 to TRBJ1-4; TRBD1 matches 12 bases. The CDR3 has 15 residues. From germline, CDR1 is LNHDA and CDR2 SQIVND (reference sequence). The junction had 7 bases not matched to a gene; V was cut back by 6 bases and J by 8 bases. The CDR3 here is CASRSPGQGAEKLFF. The DNA of the CDR3 is TGTGCCAGTAGATCCCCGGGACAGGGGGCAGAAAAACTGTTTTTT.

The gene calls are TRBV28 and TRBJ2-3, with 7 bases matching TRBD2. With V trimmed by 5 bases and J by 2 bases, 13 bases remained unmatched. There are 17 residues in the CDR3. From germline, CDR1 is MDHEN and CDR2 SYDVKM. CDR3 residues: CASSRGGIAGITDTQYF. In nucleotides, the CDR3 is TGTGCCAGCAGTCGGGGTGGAATAGCGGGTATCACAGATACGCAGTATTTT.

This sequence joins TRBV13 and TRBJ2-3; 7 bases are a match to TRBD2. After removal of 2 bases from V and 0 bases from J, the junction contained 2 bases not matched to a gene. The V gene's germline CDR1 is PRHDT and CDR2 FYEKMQ (reference sequence). The CDR3 covers 15 residues. In nucleotides, the CDR3 is TGTGCCAGCAGCTTAAGCGGGACTAGCACAGATACGCAGTATTTT. Translating it yields CASSLSGTSTDTQYF.

The chain combines TRBV25-1 with TRBJ1-2, with D possibly TRBD1 on 5 matching bases. Germline V gives CDR1 MGHDK, CDR2 SYGVNS. CDR3 size: 14 residues. The germline V and J ends were trimmed by 5 bases and 11 bases, with 21 bases remaining between them. The DNA for the CDR3 is TGTGCCAGCAGTCGAATCGGGACTGCCGGAGGGTACACCTTC. This sequence encodes CASSRIGTAGGYTF.

This chain uses TRBV11-3 with TRBJ2-1; TRBD2 agrees at 8 bases. Germline V lookup: CDR1 SGHNT, CDR2 YENEEA. This CDR3 comprises 15 residues. With 4 bases clipped from V and 7 bases from J, the junction kept 9 bases outside the gene matches. The CDR3 spells CASSSFGTRGNEQFF. The CDR3 nucleotides read TGTGCCAGCAGCTCCTTTGGGACTAGGGGTAATGAGCAGTTCTTC.

The rearrangement uses TRBV5-6 and TRBJ1-6; TRBD1 matches 7 bases. V was pared by 3 bases and J by 9 bases, with 9 bases of the junction left unmatched. CDR3 length equals 15 residues. CDR1 and CDR2 from the germline V gene are SGHDT and YYEEEE. This CDR3 is CASSSLDRVGSPLHF. The CDR3, as DNA: TGTGCCAGCAGCTCTCTTGACAGGGTGGGTTCACCCCTCCACTTT.

The rearrangement uses TRBV7-9 and TRBJ2-7, with D possibly matching TRBD1 (6 bases). The CDR3 has 13 residues. The V end was cut by 4 bases, the J end by 5 bases, with 12 bases between. In germline, CDR1 is SEHNR, CDR2 FQNEAQ (reference sequence). The CDR3 coding sequence is TGTGCCAGCAGCTACACCCAGGGGCACGAGCAGTACTTC. Protein product: CASSYTQGHEQYF. The full variable domain, rest sourced from reference TRBV7-9 and TRBJ2-7, is DTGVSQNPRHKITKRGQNVTFRCDPISEHNRLYWYRQTLGQGPEFLTYFQNEAQLEKSRLLSDRFSAERPKGSFSTLEIQRTEQGDSAMYLCASSYTQGHEQYFGPGTRLTVT.

The genes are TRBV20-1 and TRBJ1-6; 7 bases map to TRBD1. Germline V CDR1 and CDR2: DFQATT, SNEGSKA (reference sequence). This CDR3 is built from 15 residues. J gave up 1 base and V 3 bases, and 3 bases lay outside the gene matches. CDR3 protein: CSASRGLSYNSPLHF. CDR3 bases: TGCAGTGCTAGTAGGGGGCTGTCCTATAATTCACCCCTCCACTTT.

CDR3 DNA: TGTGCCAGCAGCGTGGATCTAGCGGCCACCTACAATGAGCAGTTCTTC. Its protein product is CASSVDLAATYNEQFF. The chain carries TRBV9 and TRBJ2-1; 7 bases map to TRBD2. CDR1 is SGDLS, CDR2 YYNGEE, per germline. The CDR3 runs 16 residues. Germline trimming cut 2 bases from V and 2 bases from J; bases unmatched to any gene: 7. Full variable domain (outside the CDR3, taken from reference TRBV9 and TRBJ2-1): DSGVTQTPKHLITATGQRVTLRCSPRSGDLSVYWYQQSLDQGLQFLIQYYNGEERAKGNILERFSAQQFPDLHSELNLSSLELGDSALYFCASSVDLAATYNEQFFGPGTRLTVL.